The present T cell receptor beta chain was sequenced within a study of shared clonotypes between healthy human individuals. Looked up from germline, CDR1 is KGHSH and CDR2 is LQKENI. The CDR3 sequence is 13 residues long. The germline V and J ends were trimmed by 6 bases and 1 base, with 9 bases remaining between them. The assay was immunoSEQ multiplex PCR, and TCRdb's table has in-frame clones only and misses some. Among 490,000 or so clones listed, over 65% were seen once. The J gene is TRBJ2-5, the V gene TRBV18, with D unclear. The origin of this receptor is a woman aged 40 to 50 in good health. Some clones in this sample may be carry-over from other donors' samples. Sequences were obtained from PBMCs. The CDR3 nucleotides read TGTGCCAGCTCGTTCAGCCTCCAAGAGACCCAGTACTTC. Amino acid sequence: CASSFSLQETQYF.